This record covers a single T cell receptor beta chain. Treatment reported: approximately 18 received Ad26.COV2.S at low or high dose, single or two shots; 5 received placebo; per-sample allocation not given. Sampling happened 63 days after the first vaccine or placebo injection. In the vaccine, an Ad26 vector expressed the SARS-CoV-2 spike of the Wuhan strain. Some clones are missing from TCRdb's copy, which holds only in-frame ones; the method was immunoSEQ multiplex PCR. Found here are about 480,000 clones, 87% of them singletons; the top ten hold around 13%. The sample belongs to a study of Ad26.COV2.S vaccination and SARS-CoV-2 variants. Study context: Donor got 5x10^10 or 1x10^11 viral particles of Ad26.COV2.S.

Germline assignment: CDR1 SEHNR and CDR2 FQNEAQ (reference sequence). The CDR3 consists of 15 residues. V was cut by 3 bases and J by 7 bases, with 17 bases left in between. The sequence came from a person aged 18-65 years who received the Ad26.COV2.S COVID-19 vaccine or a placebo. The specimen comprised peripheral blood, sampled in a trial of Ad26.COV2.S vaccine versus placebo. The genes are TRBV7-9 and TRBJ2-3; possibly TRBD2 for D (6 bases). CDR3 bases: TGTGCCAGCAGCTTGGGGTCAGCGGGTAGGAATACGCAGTATTTT. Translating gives CASSLGSAGRNTQYF.